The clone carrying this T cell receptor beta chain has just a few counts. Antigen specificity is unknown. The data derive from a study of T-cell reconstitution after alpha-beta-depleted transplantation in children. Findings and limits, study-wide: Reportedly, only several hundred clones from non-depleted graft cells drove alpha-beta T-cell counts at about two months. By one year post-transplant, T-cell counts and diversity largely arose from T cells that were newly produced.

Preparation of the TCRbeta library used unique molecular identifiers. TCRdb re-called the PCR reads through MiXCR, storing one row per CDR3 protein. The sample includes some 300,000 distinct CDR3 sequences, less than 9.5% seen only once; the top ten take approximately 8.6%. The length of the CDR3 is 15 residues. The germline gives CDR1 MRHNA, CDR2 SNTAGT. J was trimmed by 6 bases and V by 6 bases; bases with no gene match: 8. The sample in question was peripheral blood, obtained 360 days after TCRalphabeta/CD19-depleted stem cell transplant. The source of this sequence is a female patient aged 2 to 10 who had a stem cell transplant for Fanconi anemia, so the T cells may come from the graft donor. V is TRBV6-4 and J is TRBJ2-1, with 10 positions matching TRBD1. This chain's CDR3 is CASSRGQGDTNEQFF. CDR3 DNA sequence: TGTGCCAGCAGCCGAGGACAGGGGGACACCAATGAGCAGTTCTTC.